The 21 T cell receptor beta chains presented below share a single source sample, sequenced in a study of cytomegalovirus exposure and HLA in healthy donors. Both 60 Vbeta primers and 13 Jbeta primers went into the PCR. Data came from immunoSEQ multiplex PCR; TCRdb stores just in-frame clones and leaves some out. The data show under 150,000 clones, with 75% to 85% seen just once and roughly 2.6% held by the top ten. Sequenced sample: PBMCs. These TCRs come from a man over 45 in good health and CMV-seronegative.

This clone came up a few times. V usage is TRBV30 and J usage is TRBJ2-7; TRBD1 agrees at 8 bases. The CDR3 has 15 residues. V dropped 1 base and J dropped 9; count of bases not matched to a gene: 14. Germline V gives CDR1 GTSNPN, CDR2 SVGIG (reference sequence). The CDR3 DNA reads as TGTGCCTGGAGTGGGTTGGGGGACAGGATCCACGGGCAGTACTTC. As protein: CAWSGLGDRIHGQYF.

The rearrangement uses TRBV6-1 and TRBJ1-1; maybe TRBD1 (5 bases). The germline CDR1 and CDR2 sequences are MNHNS and SASEGT. Between the trimmed V and J ends, which lost 9 bases and 6 bases, there was a span of 11 bases. The CDR3 contains 11 residues. In DNA form, the CDR3 reads TGTGCCAGTACTACAGGAGCTGAAGCTTTCTTT. Its protein is CASTTGAEAFF.

The V gene is TRBV25-1, the J gene TRBJ2-2; 7 nucleotides align to TRBD1. V shed 1 base and J 5 bases; nucleotides not matched to a gene: 7. CDR1 and CDR2 (germline): MGHDK, SYGVNS. This CDR3 comprises 16 residues. The CDR3 sequence: CASSELGTAITGELFF. The CDR3 DNA reads TGTGCCAGCAGTGAATTGGGGACAGCGATTACCGGGGAGCTGTTTTTT.

V usage is TRBV27 and J usage is TRBJ1-1; 9 bases agree with TRBD1. The CDR3 runs to 14 residues. V was clipped by 5 bases and J by 3 bases; unmatched bases: 4. Germline V lookup: CDR1 MNHEY, CDR2 SMNVEV (reference sequence). CDR3 region: CASSPGQGHTEAFF. In DNA, the CDR3 is TGTGCCAGCAGTCCGGGACAGGGACACACTGAAGCTTTCTTT.

The chain joins TRBV2 to TRBJ2-7; D perhaps matches TRBD2 (5 bases). V lost 7 bases and J lost 2, with 15 bases in between. The CDR3 has 14 residues. Germline CDR1 reads SNHLY; CDR2 reads FYNNEI. CDR3 nucleotides: TGTGCCAGCACCCTAGCTCCGCGGACCTACGAGCAGTACTTC. Amino acid sequence: CASTLAPRTYEQYF.

The gene calls are TRBV18 and TRBJ2-1; possible D gene TRBD2, 6 bases. CDR1 and CDR2 from the germline V gene are KGHSH and LQKENI. V lost 3 bases to trimming and J lost 10 bases, with 7 bases between them. The length of the CDR3 is 11 residues. The chain's CDR3 is CASSPGGEQFF. The CDR3 region has the DNA TGTGCCAGCTCACCGGGAGGAGAGCAGTTCTTC.

The V call is TRBV19, the J call TRBJ1-6; TRBD1 aligns across 7 bases. Germline V gene lookup returns CDR1 LNHDA and CDR2 SQIVND (reference sequence). This CDR3 has 14 residues. J lost 10 bases, V lost 4 bases, and 7 bases had no gene match. The CDR3 DNA reads as TGTGCCAGTAGTACGACAGGGCTCCTCTCACCCCTCCACTTT. Protein product: CASSTTGLLSPLHF.

The chain employs TRBV5-1 and TRBJ1-2, with D perhaps TRBD1 (5 bases). Germline V CDR1 and CDR2: SGHRS, YFSETQ. The ends were cut back, 6 bases at V and 6 bases at J, with 15 bases in the middle. This CDR3 has 13 amino acids. CDR3 sequence (DNA): TGCGCCAGCAATTCCGACGGGGGGGATGGCTACACCTTC. It specifies CASNSDGGDGYTF.

The chain carries TRBV5-6 and TRBJ2-5; TRBD1 matches at 10 bases. CDR1 and CDR2 from the germline V gene are SGHDT and YYEEEE. V lost 4 bases and J lost 5; bases outside the gene matches: 8. There are 15 residues in the CDR3. CDR3 amino acids: CASSPRQGAWETQYF. CDR3 nucleotide sequence: TGTGCCAGCAGCCCTAGACAGGGGGCATGGGAGACCCAGTACTTC.

The chain couples TRBV6-6 to TRBJ1-3; 7 bases agree with TRBD1. Germline V lookup: CDR1 MNHNY, CDR2 SVGAGI (reference sequence). The CDR3 runs 15 residues. V trimming: 7 bases; J trimming: 1 base; junction bases outside the gene matches: 7. CDR3 in amino acids: CASIGRGPSGNTIYF. DNA of the CDR3: TGTGCCAGCATCGGAAGGGGGCCTTCTGGAAACACCATATATTTT.

For this clone: Sequence at one end of the junction differs from germline and may be a read error. The V gene is TRBV2, the J gene TRBJ1-2; tentatively, D is TRBD1 (6 bases). This CDR3 has 13 residues. Germline V gives CDR1 SNHLY, CDR2 FYNNEI. DNA for the CDR3: TGTGCCAGCAGTTACAGGGAGGGGTATGGCTACGCCTTC. Residues: CASSYREGYGYAF.

The chain couples TRBV6-4 to TRBJ1-1; the D gene is possibly TRBD1 (5 bases). Germline CDR1 is MRHNA and CDR2 is SNTAGT. V lost 3 bases to trimming and J lost 11 bases, with 16 bases between them. The CDR3 is made up of 13 amino acids. The chain's CDR3 is CASSESRGLHAFF. CDR3 DNA sequence: TGTGCCAGCAGTGAGTCCCGGGGGTTGCATGCTTTCTTT.

The chain is built from TRBV19 and TRBJ1-1, with 7 bases identical to TRBD1. J was trimmed by 0 bases and V by 7 bases; bases with no gene match: 8. CDR1 is LNHDA, CDR2 SQIVND, per germline (reference sequence). This CDR3 has 15 amino acids. This chain's CDR3 is CASTDLQGLNTEAFF. The CDR3 DNA reads TGTGCCAGTACCGATTTACAGGGGCTGAACACTGAAGCTTTCTTT.

The genes are TRBV5-1 and TRBJ1-6; TRBD1 matches 7 bases. Germline CDR1 is SGHRS and CDR2 is YFSETQ. J lost 6 bases, V lost 0 bases, and 6 bases had no gene match. The CDR3 spans 16 residues. This chain's CDR3 is CASSLVPQGGNSPLHF. The CDR3 region has the DNA TGCGCCAGCAGCTTGGTACCGCAGGGGGGTAATTCACCCCTCCACTTT.

The rearrangement links TRBV27 to TRBJ2-7, with 9 nucleotides matching TRBD1. The length of the CDR3 is 15 residues. Germline V CDR1 and CDR2: MNHEY, SMNVEV (reference sequence). V shed 6 bases, J shed 6 bases, and the junction held 12 bases outside the gene matches. CDR3 in DNA: TGTGCCAGCAGCCAAGGGACAGGGATTTCCAGCGAGCAGTACTTC. It translates to CASSQGTGISSEQYF.

The gene calls are TRBV28 and TRBJ1-3, with D possibly being TRBD1 (6 bases). The CDR3 length is 18 residues. Trimming pared 3 bases from V and 4 bases from J, leaving 22 bases between. Germline lookup yields CDR1 MDHEN and CDR2 SYDVKM. CDR3 loop: CASSFLTSGRGYGNTIYF. CDR3 nucleotide sequence: TGTGCCAGCAGTTTCCTGACCTCTGGCAGGGGCTACGGAAACACCATATATTTT.

The chain links TRBV21-1 to TRBJ1-2; the table assigns TRBD1, which was not confirmed against the DNA. TRBV21-1 is tagged as a pseudogene. The CDR3 is 16 amino acids. CDR3 amino acids: CASSKVTWDRSYGYTF. The CDR3 bases are TGTGCCAGCAGCAAAGTGACTTGGGACAGATCCTATGGCTACACCTTC.

This chain connects TRBV6-6 to TRBJ2-5, with a possible D match to TRBD2 (5 bases). Looked up from germline, CDR1 is MNHNY and CDR2 is SVGAGI (reference sequence). V gave up 0 bases and J gave up 2 bases, with 10 bases separating them. The CDR3 covers 15 residues. The CDR3 loop reads CASSYSRPGQETQYF. The CDR3 coding sequence is TGTGCCAGCAGTTACTCGCGTCCGGGACAAGAGACCCAGTACTTC.

This chain uses TRBV6-1 with TRBJ1-2; D gene uncertain. V was pared by 4 bases and J by 4 bases, with 7 bases between. Per the germline V gene, CDR1 is MNHNS and CDR2 is SASEGT. The CDR3 covers 12 residues. The CDR3 coding sequence is TGTGCCAGCAGTGTTGGAGGCTATGGCTACACCTTC. It yields the protein CASSVGGYGYTF.

This chain uses TRBV19 with TRBJ2-3; 13 bases map to TRBD2. Germline CDR1 reads LNHDA; CDR2 reads SQIVND (reference sequence). The CDR3 covers 18 residues. V lost 0 bases to trimming and J lost 1 base; unmatched junction nucleotides: 4. The CDR3 protein is CASSIDGGTSGGTDTQYF. In DNA form, the CDR3 reads TGTGCCAGTAGTATAGATGGTGGGACTAGCGGGGGCACAGATACGCAGTATTTT.

This chain links TRBV27 with TRBJ1-1; no clear D. Germline CDR1 reads MNHEY; CDR2 reads SMNVEV (reference sequence). The CDR3 sequence is 13 residues long. Trimming pared 2 bases from V and 6 bases from J, leaving 10 bases between. The CDR3 sequence: CASSLVPSSEAFF. CDR3 coding DNA: TGTGCCAGCAGTTTAGTACCGAGCTCTGAAGCTTTCTTT.